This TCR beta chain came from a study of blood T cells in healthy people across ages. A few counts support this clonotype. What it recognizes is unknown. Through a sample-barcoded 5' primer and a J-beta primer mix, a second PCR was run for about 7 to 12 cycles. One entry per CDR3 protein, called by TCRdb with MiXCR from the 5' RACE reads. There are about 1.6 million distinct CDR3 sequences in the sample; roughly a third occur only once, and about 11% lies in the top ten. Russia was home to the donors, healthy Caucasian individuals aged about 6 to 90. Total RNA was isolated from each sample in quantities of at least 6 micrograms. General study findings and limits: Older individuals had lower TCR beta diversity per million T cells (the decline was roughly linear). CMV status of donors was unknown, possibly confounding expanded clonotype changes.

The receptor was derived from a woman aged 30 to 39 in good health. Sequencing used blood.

The CDR3 protein is CASSDGDTGGYTF. In DNA form, the CDR3 reads TGTGCCAGCAGCGATGGGGACACCGGGGGCTACACCTTC. The rearrangement links TRBV7-9 to TRBJ1-2; TRBD1 is a possible D gene (6 bases). This CDR3 has 13 amino acids. V was shortened by 5 bases and J by 8 bases, with 15 bases between the two germline ends. CDR1 is SEHNR, CDR2 FQNEAQ, per germline (reference sequence).